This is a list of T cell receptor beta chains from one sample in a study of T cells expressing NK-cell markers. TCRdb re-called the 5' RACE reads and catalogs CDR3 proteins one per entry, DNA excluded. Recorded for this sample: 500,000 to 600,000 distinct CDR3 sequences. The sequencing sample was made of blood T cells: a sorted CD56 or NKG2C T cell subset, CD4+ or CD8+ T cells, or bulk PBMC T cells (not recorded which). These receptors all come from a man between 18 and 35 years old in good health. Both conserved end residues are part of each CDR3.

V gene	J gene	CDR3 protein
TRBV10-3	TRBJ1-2	CAISVGGGSNYGYTF
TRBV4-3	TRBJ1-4	CASSPGQGNEKLFF
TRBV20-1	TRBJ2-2	CSASWLQGAGTGELFF
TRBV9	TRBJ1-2	CASNVGGRLDYGYTF
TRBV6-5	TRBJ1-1	CASSYQFQGRGTEAFF
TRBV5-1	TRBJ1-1	CASSGAGTGSAFF
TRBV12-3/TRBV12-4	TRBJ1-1	CASSLGGVTTEAFF
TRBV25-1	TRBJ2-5	CASSGYLQETQYF
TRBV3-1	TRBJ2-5	CASSFTSGQGVGETQYF
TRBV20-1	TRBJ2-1	CSAQRQASYNEQFF
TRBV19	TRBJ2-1	CASSRSEDNEQFF
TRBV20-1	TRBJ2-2	CSARSQTSGSERDTGELFF
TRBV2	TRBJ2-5	CASSGTGPARETQYF
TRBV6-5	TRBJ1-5	CASSYIQGSDQPQHF
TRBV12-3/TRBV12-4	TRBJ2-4	CASSLEGSGLAKNIQYF
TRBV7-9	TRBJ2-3	CASRKQSTDTQYF
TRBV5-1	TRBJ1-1	CASSSRDGQNTEAFF
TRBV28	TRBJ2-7	CASSLRQGSYEQYF
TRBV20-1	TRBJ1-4	CSAVGANEKLFF
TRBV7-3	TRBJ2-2	CASTEFPGLNTGELFF
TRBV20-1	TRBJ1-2	CSARDPSLSGLYGYTF
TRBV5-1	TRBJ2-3	CASSFGGLAWTLTDTQYF
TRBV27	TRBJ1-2	CASSLGTPFNYGYTF
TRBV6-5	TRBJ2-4	CASERDRATSNIQYF
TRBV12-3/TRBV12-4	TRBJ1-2	CATWGGNYGYTF